The 9 T cell receptor beta chains listed next were all sequenced from one sample in a study of blood T cells in healthy people across ages. A second PCR, run for about 6 to 11 cycles, used a sample-barcoded 5' primer plus a J-beta primer mix. MiXCR was run by TCRdb on the 5' RACE reads, yielding one entry per CDR3 protein. The data contain under 2,000,000 distinct CDR3 sequences, just under 50% of them singletons. Input material: blood. The receptors stem from a middle-aged woman in good health.

The chain links TRBV4-2 to TRBJ2-3; maybe TRBD2 (6 bases). V lost 1 base and J lost 6, with 17 bases in between. Germline V gene lookup returns CDR1 LGHNA and CDR2 YNFKEQ. The CDR3 runs 16 residues. For the CDR3, the DNA is TGTGCCAGCAGCCAAGGGGAGGAGGGTCTGTTGGATACGCAGTATTTT. It specifies CASSQGEEGLLDTQYF.

The chain is built from TRBV19 and TRBJ1-2; 7 bases line up with TRBD1. The CDR3 is 14 amino acids. The V segment lost 7 bases and the J segment 7 bases; nucleotides outside the gene matches: 12. Germline CDR1 and CDR2: LNHDA and SQIVND (reference sequence). The CDR3 spells CASTQLGQLVGYTF. The CDR3 DNA is TGTGCCAGTACTCAACTGGGACAGCTTGTTGGCTACACCTTC.

The chain has TRBV6-5 and TRBJ2-5; possible D gene TRBD1, 5 bases. The V end lost 2 bases, the J end lost 5 bases, and 12 bases lay between the germline ends. In germline, CDR1 is MNHEY, CDR2 SVGAGI. CDR3 length equals 14 residues. In DNA, the CDR3 is TGTGCCAGCAGTTACGACAGTTTTGGGGAGACCCAGTACTTC. Protein: CASSYDSFGETQYF.

The J gene is TRBJ2-5, the V gene TRBV7-6, with TRBD2 as a possible D gene (6 bases). The CDR3 runs 16 residues. Looked up from germline, CDR1 is SGHVS and CDR2 is FNYEAQ. The V and J ends lost 4 bases and 1 base respectively, with 16 bases between them. The CDR3 region is CASSSGGRQFQETQYF. CDR3 coding DNA: TGTGCCAGCAGCTCTGGGGGGAGGCAATTCCAAGAGACCCAGTACTTC.

This chain connects TRBV5-1 to TRBJ1-5, with D unresolved. Trimming shortened V by 6 bases and J by 5 bases, and 15 bases separated the two germline ends. This CDR3 spans 14 amino acids. Per germline, CDR1 SGHRS and CDR2 YFSETQ. CDR3 nucleotides: TGCGCCAGCACTCTGCAATGGGGAGATCAGCCCCAGCATTTT. Its translation is CASTLQWGDQPQHF.

The chain combines TRBV3-1 with TRBJ2-1; D is perhaps TRBD1 (6 bases). Germline V lookup: CDR1 LGHDT, CDR2 YNNKEL (reference sequence). The CDR3 length is 12 residues. CDR3 in DNA: TGTGTTCCCCAGGGGAATAGGAATGAGCAGTTCTTC. Protein sequence: CVPQGNRNEQFF.

In its sample, this clonotype was seen a few times. This chain links TRBV24-1 with TRBJ1-4; a weak D match, TRBD1 (5 bases). CDR3 size: 14 residues. CDR1 KGHDR and CDR2 SFDVKD come from the germline V gene. The V and J ends lost 10 bases and 8 bases respectively, with 19 bases between them. CDR3 DNA: TGTGCCACTCAGTCGGAGGGGAGTGAAGAAAAACTGTTTTTT. It yields the protein CATQSEGSEEKLFF.

The chain joins TRBV11-2 to TRBJ2-5, with D perhaps matching TRBD2 (5 bases). The end of the DNA aligns better with TRBJ2-1, so the J call may be wrong. This CDR3 spans 13 amino acids. Germline CDR1 SGHAT, CDR2 FQNNGV. CDR3 bases: TGTGCCAGCAGCCTCGACTATAATTACGAGCAGTTCTTC. This gives the protein CASSLDYNYEQFF.

The V call is TRBV28, the J call TRBJ2-5; D may be TRBD2 (7 bases). V was clipped by 2 bases and J by 5 bases, with 21 bases between them. This CDR3 is built from 17 residues. Germline CDR1 and CDR2: MDHEN and SYDVKM. As DNA, the CDR3 is TGTGCCAGCAGTTTAAGGGGGGCCTCGGGGGGTAGGGAGACCCAGTACTTC. Protein: CASSLRGASGGRETQYF.